A selection of T cell receptor beta chains follows, all from one sample in a study of T cells in localized non-small cell lung cancer. Using immunoSEQ multiplex PCR, the repertoire was profiled, and TCRdb retains in-frame clones only, with some absent. The table records under 3,000 clones, roughly 30% of them present only once. Specimen: lung tumor tissue, collected before any cancer treatment. These TCRs come from a female donor older than 55 with stage II lung adenocarcinoma. CDR3s leave out the opening cysteine and the closing phenylalanine or tryptophan. Each record gives: J gene, D gene, V gene, CDR3 protein. D genes are given only for firm matches.

j_call: TRBJ2-1
d_call: .
v_call: TRBV6-8
cdr3_aa: ASSYSWSDNEQF

j_call: TRBJ2-7
d_call: TRBD2
v_call: TRBV11-3
cdr3_aa: ASSPPLLAEYEQY

j_call: TRBJ2-1
d_call: TRBD2
v_call: TRBV6-8
cdr3_aa: AIRTSGDNEQF

j_call: TRBJ1-6
d_call: TRBD1
v_call: TRBV6-8
cdr3_aa: ASSPGQVLNSPLH

j_call: TRBJ1-4
d_call: .
v_call: TRBV30
cdr3_aa: AWSPRGLGGEKLF

j_call: TRBJ2-3
d_call: TRBD2
v_call: TRBV25-1
cdr3_aa: ASSESGTSGTLTDTQY

j_call: TRBJ1-3
d_call: .
v_call: TRBV18
cdr3_aa: ASSPVPGSGNTIY

j_call: TRBJ2-5
d_call: .
v_call: TRBV7-2
cdr3_aa: ATAGQVQETQY

j_call: TRBJ2-3
d_call: TRBD1
v_call: TRBV5-1
cdr3_aa: ASSSDRVADTQY

j_call: TRBJ2-3
d_call: TRBD1
v_call: TRBV29-1
cdr3_aa: SVKDLWTGKSTDTQY

j_call: TRBJ2-5
d_call: .
v_call: TRBV9
cdr3_aa: ASSDQGRETQY

j_call: TRBJ2-5
d_call: TRBD1
v_call: TRBV11-3
cdr3_aa: ASSLRPTGQETQY

j_call: TRBJ2-1
d_call: .
v_call: TRBV7-2
cdr3_aa: ASSDRGWDEQF

j_call: TRBJ2-2
d_call: TRBD1
v_call: TRBV28
cdr3_aa: ASSRGTGELF

j_call: TRBJ2-5
d_call: TRBD2
v_call: TRBV15
cdr3_aa: ATSREAGGRGETQY

j_call: TRBJ2-2
d_call: TRBD1
v_call: TRBV6-7
cdr3_aa: ASIGPGTGDTGELF

j_call: TRBJ1-2
d_call: TRBD1
v_call: TRBV6-8
cdr3_aa: ASSFGQGAGYT

j_call: TRBJ2-3
d_call: TRBD2
v_call: TRBV15
cdr3_aa: ATSSSGGSTDTQY

j_call: TRBJ1-5
d_call: TRBD1
v_call: TRBV28
cdr3_aa: ASSPDRDNQPQH

j_call: TRBJ2-1
d_call: .
v_call: TRBV9
cdr3_aa: ASSDSEYNEQF

j_call: TRBJ1-2
d_call: .
v_call: TRBV18
cdr3_aa: ASSPFEGVVDGYT

j_call: TRBJ1-6
d_call: .
v_call: TRBV9
cdr3_aa: ASSSNWGNSPLH

j_call: TRBJ2-6
d_call: TRBD1
v_call: TRBV11-3
cdr3_aa: ASSHQQGASGANVLT

j_call: TRBJ2-1
d_call: .
v_call: TRBV10-2
cdr3_aa: AILKDSSYNEQF

j_call: TRBJ1-2
d_call: .
v_call: TRBV6-1
cdr3_aa: ASSEGQASHFGYT

j_call: TRBJ2-6
d_call: .
v_call: TRBV9
cdr3_aa: ASIGDSGANVLT

j_call: TRBJ2-3
d_call: TRBD1
v_call: TRBV19
cdr3_aa: ASSSPGTGSTDTQY

j_call: TRBJ1-1
d_call: TRBD1
v_call: TRBV6-8
cdr3_aa: ASSGPGTGSTEAF

j_call: TRBJ2-1
d_call: .
v_call: TRBV18
cdr3_aa: ASSPGLASHNEQF

j_call: TRBJ2-1
d_call: TRBD2
v_call: TRBV19
cdr3_aa: ASSLTSGLPNEQF

j_call: TRBJ2-1
d_call: .
v_call: TRBV9
cdr3_aa: ASSVVGSSGFEQF

j_call: TRBJ1-5
d_call: .
v_call: TRBV15
cdr3_aa: ATSRVGGSNQPQH

j_call: TRBJ2-2
d_call: .
v_call: TRBV12-2
cdr3_aa: ASARPPNTGELF

j_call: TRBJ2-1
d_call: TRBD1
v_call: TRBV4-1
cdr3_aa: ASSQGDRDADEQF

j_call: TRBJ2-1
d_call: .
v_call: TRBV28
cdr3_aa: ASNLRHGAGDNEQF

j_call: TRBJ1-2
d_call: .
v_call: TRBV19
cdr3_aa: ASSPDSNYGYT

j_call: TRBJ1-6
d_call: TRBD1
v_call: TRBV6-8
cdr3_aa: ASSARGNFSPLH

j_call: TRBJ2-5
d_call: .
v_call: TRBV15
cdr3_aa: ATSRGTLEEETQY

j_call: TRBJ1-1
d_call: TRBD1
v_call: TRBV11-3
cdr3_aa: ASSITGTGPFGAF

j_call: TRBJ1-2
d_call: TRBD1
v_call: TRBV18
cdr3_aa: ASSPPGQGSHGYT

j_call: TRBJ2-3
d_call: .
v_call: TRBV6-8
cdr3_aa: ASSGGDSSTDTQY

j_call: TRBJ1-5
d_call: .
v_call: TRBV19
cdr3_aa: ASSPGSSGMNQPQH

j_call: TRBJ2-7
d_call: .
v_call: TRBV6-8
cdr3_aa: ASSANTGYNEQY

j_call: TRBJ1-2
d_call: TRBD1
v_call: TRBV19
cdr3_aa: ASLRTGRNNYGYT

j_call: TRBJ1-1
d_call: .
v_call: TRBV11-3
cdr3_aa: ASSLNGLNTEAF

j_call: TRBJ1-5
d_call: TRBD1
v_call: TRBV9
cdr3_aa: ASSLGQAGYQPQH

j_call: TRBJ1-3
d_call: .
v_call: TRBV28
cdr3_aa: ASSPPQKTFGNTIY

j_call: TRBJ2-7
d_call: .
v_call: TRBV5-1
cdr3_aa: ASSLAPDWDTYEQY

j_call: TRBJ1-5
d_call: .
v_call: TRBV19
cdr3_aa: ASSIEPASNQPQH

j_call: TRBJ2-6
d_call: .
v_call: TRBV15
cdr3_aa: ATSRGDGANVLT

j_call: TRBJ2-1
d_call: .
v_call: TRBV6-8
cdr3_aa: ASSYAGPYNEQF

j_call: TRBJ1-2
d_call: TRBD1
v_call: TRBV4-1
cdr3_aa: ASSLGTGGGYT

j_call: TRBJ1-5
d_call: .
v_call: TRBV28
cdr3_aa: ASRLPDQPQH

j_call: TRBJ2-6
d_call: .
v_call: TRBV29-1
cdr3_aa: SAMRDTDSGANVLT

j_call: TRBJ1-3
d_call: .
v_call: TRBV7-2
cdr3_aa: ASSVTEANTIY

j_call: TRBJ1-2
d_call: .
v_call: TRBV11-3
cdr3_aa: ASSPGGENYGYT

j_call: TRBJ1-3
d_call: .
v_call: TRBV5-1
cdr3_aa: ASSLGTEGNTIY